This passage covers 2 T cell receptor beta chains from one sample sequenced in a study of T cell clones after liver transplantation. Sequencing used immunoSEQ multiplex PCR; TCRdb keeps in-frame clones, though not all of them. The sample records some 75,000 clones, approximately 80% being singletons. This material consisted of CD4+ T cells from blood, taken before liver transplant. The receptors derive from a human donor who received a liver transplant.

The rearrangement joins TRBV30 to TRBJ1-1, with D hard to call. V was pared by 4 bases and J by 0 bases, with 6 bases between. The CDR3 contains 12 residues. In germline, CDR1 is GTSNPN, CDR2 SVGIG (reference sequence). This chain's CDR3 is CAWILMNTEAFF. CDR3 in DNA: TGTGCCTGGATTTTGATGAACACTGAAGCTTTCTTT.

The chain couples TRBV13 to TRBJ2-7, with 9 bases aligning to TRBD1. J was trimmed by 4 bases and V by 4 bases; bases with no gene match: 11. Germline-derived CDR1 and CDR2 are PRHDT and FYEKMQ (reference sequence). The CDR3 sequence is 16 residues long. DNA of the CDR3: TGTGCCAGCAGCTACCTAGGGGGACAGGGATGGTACGAGCAGTACTTC. It codes for CASSYLGGQGWYEQYF.